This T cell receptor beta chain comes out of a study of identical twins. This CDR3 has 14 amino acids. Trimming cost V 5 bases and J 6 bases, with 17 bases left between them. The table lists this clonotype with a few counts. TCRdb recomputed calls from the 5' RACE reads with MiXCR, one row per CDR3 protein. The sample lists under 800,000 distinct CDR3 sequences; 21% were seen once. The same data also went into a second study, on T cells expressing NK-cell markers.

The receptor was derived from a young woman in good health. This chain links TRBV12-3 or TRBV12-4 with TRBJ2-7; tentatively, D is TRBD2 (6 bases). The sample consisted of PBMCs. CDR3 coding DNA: TGTGCCAGCAGTCCAGGACCTGGAGGGCCCGAGCAGTACTTC. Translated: CASSPGPGGPEQYF.